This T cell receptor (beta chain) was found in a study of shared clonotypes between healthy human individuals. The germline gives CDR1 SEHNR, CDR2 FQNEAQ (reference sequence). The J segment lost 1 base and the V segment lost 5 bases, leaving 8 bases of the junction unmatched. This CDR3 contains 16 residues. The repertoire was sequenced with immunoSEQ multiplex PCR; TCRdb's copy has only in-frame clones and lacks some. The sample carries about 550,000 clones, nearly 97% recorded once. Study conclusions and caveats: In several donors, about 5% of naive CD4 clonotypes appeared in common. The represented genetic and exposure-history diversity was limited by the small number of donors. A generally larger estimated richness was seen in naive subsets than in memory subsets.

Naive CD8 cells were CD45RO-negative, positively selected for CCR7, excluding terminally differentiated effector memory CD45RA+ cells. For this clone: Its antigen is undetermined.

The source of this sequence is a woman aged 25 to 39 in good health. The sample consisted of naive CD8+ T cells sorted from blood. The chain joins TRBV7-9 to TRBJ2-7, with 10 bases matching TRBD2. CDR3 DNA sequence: TGTGCCAGCAGCAACCCTCAGACTAGCGGGTCCTACGAGCAGTACTTC. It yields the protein CASSNPQTSGSYEQYF.